This TCR beta chain was identified in a study of shared T cell receptors in the human thymus. Clones were sequenced by immunoSEQ multiplex PCR, and TCRdb holds only the in-frame ones, with some missing. The sample consists of about 400,000 clones, around 93% of them appearing once. The V and J ends lost 2 bases and 6 bases respectively, with 17 bases between them. The CDR3 runs to 16 residues. CDR1 is MNHEY and CDR2 is SMNVEV in the germline V gene (reference sequence). The clonotype originates from a human donor. The rearrangement joins TRBV27 to TRBJ2-1; D may match TRBD1 or TRBD2 (5 bases each). The sample consisted of thymocytes. For the CDR3, the DNA is TGTGCCAGCAGTTTACTGGGACCGGGCGCTTTCAATGAGCAGTTCTTC. This codes for CASSLLGPGAFNEQFF.